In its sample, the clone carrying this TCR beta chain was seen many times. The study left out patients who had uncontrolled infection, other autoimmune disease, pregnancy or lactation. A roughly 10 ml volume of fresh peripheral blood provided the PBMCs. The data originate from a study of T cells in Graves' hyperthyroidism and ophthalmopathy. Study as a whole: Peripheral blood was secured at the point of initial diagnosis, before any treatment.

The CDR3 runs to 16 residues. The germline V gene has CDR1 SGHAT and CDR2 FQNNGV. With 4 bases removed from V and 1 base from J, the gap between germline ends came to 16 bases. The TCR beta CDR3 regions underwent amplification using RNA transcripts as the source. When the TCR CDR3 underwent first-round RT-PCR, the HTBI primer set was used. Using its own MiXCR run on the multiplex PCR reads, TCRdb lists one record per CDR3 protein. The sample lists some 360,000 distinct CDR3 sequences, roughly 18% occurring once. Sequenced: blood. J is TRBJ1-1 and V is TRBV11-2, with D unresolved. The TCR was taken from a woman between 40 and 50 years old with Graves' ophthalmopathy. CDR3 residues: CASSSRLGTANTEAFF. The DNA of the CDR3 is TGTGCCAGCAGCTCGCGACTGGGAACAGCGAACACTGAAGCTTTCTTT.